A selection of T cell receptor beta chains follows, all from one sample in a study of shared T cell receptors in the human thymus. Here immunoSEQ multiplex PCR was the method, and the copy in TCRdb shows in-frame clones only, minus some. The sample yields under 850,000 clones, roughly 88% seen once. The same specimen was also included in a second study, on human thymus T cells.

The specimen sequenced was thymocytes. The receptors derive from a boy in the first two years of life with a congenital heart defect. CDR3s include the opening cysteine and the closing phenylalanine or tryptophan. The D gene is left open where the match is weak. Not every row has a clone size; where given, it reads once, few, many or a size class.

clone_size d_call cdr3_length j_call v_call cdr3_nt cdr3_aa
once TRBD1 16 TRBJ1-2 TRBV14 TGTGCCAGCAGCCAGAAAGGGACAGACCCTAACTATGGCTACACCTTC CASSQKGTDPNYGYTF
NA NA 14 TRBJ1-3 TRBV6-5 TGTGCCAGCAGCCCAGGGGCCTCTGGAAACACCATATATTTT CASSPGASGNTIYF
NA NA 13 TRBJ1-5 TRBV27 TGTGCCAGCAGTTTAAGCCCGGATCAGCCCCAGCATTTT CASSLSPDQPQHF
NA NA 17 TRBJ2-4 TRBV9 TGTGCCAGCAGCTCAGAAAAGGGGGTGGGGGCTGAAAACATTCAGTACTTC CASSSEKGVGAENIQYF
NA TRBD1 11 TRBJ2-7 TRBV20-1 TGCAGTGCAAAACAGGGGAACGAGCAGTACTTC CSAKQGNEQYF
NA TRBD1 14 TRBJ2-7 TRBV7-2 TGTGCCAGCAGCCTGGACAGGGGTCCACTCGAGCAGTACTTC CASSLDRGPLEQYF
NA TRBD2 17 TRBJ2-1 TRBV5-6 TGTGCCAGCAGCTTGGGATTAGCGGGAGAACCGGCCAATGAGCAGTTCTTC CASSLGLAGEPANEQFF
NA NA 16 TRBJ2-3 TRBV13 TGTGCCAGCAGTTCCTCTAGCAGATTAAGCACAGATACGCAGTATTTT CASSSSSRLSTDTQYF
once NA 16 TRBJ2-7 TRBV6-5 TGTGCCAGCAGTTACTCGAGGAATCCCGCAACCTACGAGCAGTACTTC CASSYSRNPATYEQYF
NA NA 16 TRBJ1-4 TRBV7-2 TGTGCCAGCAGCCCGGGCGGGGAAGGGACTAATGAAAAACTGTTTTTT CASSPGGEGTNEKLFF
NA NA 16 TRBJ1-3 TRBV19 TGTGCCAGTAGTGGATCAACAGGCGACTCTGGAAACACCATATATTTT CASSGSTGDSGNTIYF
NA NA 12 TRBJ2-2 TRBV27 TGTGCCAGCAGTTTCCGAGGCCGGGAGCTGTTTTTT CASSFRGRELFF
once NA 11 TRBJ1-2 TRBV29-1 TGCAGCGTTCTGGGGCTAGATGGCTACACCTTC CSVLGLDGYTF
NA NA 17 TRBJ2-1 TRBV4-3 TGCGCCAGCAGCCTCAAGCGGTCCCCGAGCTCCTACAATGAGCAGTTCTTC CASSLKRSPSSYNEQFF
NA TRBD2 19 TRBJ2-3 TRBV2 TGTGCCAGCAGTAGGACTAGCGGAGAAAGGGACCCTAGCACAGATACGCAGTATTTT CASSRTSGERDPSTDTQYF
NA TRBD2 16 TRBJ2-2 TRBV7-6 TGTGCCAGCAGCTCCCGCGGACTAGCGGGAGCCGGGGAGCTGTTTTTT CASSSRGLAGAGELFF
NA NA 14 TRBJ1-1 TRBV5-6 TGTGCCAGCAGCTTGGTGGGGGGGAGGACTGAAGCTTTCTTT CASSLVGGRTEAFF
NA TRBD1 14 TRBJ1-5 TRBV27 TGTGCCAGCAGCAAGGACAGGAGAAATCAGCCCCAGCATTTT CASSKDRRNQPQHF
NA NA 17 TRBJ2-1 TRBV7-9 TGTGCCAGCAGCTTAGCGCTAATACCCCAGGGGTACAATGAGCAGTTCTTC CASSLALIPQGYNEQFF
NA TRBD1 15 TRBJ1-4 TRBV14 TGTGCCAGCAGCCCTCCGGGACAGGGTGGTGAAAAACTGTTTTTT CASSPPGQGGEKLFF
NA NA 15 TRBJ2-7 TRBV11-3 TGTGCCAGCAGCTACCGGGACTTATCTACCTACGAGCAGTACTTC CASSYRDLSTYEQYF
NA NA 12 TRBJ1-2 TRBV6-1 TGTGCCAGCAGTGACAGGGGATGCGGCTACACCTTC CASSDRGCGYTF
NA NA 14 TRBJ2-3 TRBV2 TGTGCCAGCAGTGAACGGGGGTTCACAGATACGCAGTATTTT CASSERGFTDTQYF
NA TRBD2 13 TRBJ2-7 TRBV7-2 TGTGCCAGCAGCTTAGGCGGGGGGTACGAGCAGTACTTC CASSLGGGYEQYF
NA TRBD2 13 TRBJ2-7 TRBV27 TGTGCCAGCCGACTAGCGGGAGTGGAAGAGCAGTACTTC CASRLAGVEEQYF
NA NA 15 TRBJ2-1 TRBV5-1 TGCGCCAGCAGCTCTGCCCCCCTAGGGGCGTCTGAGCAGTTCTTC CASSSAPLGASEQFF
few TRBD2 18 TRBJ2-7 TRBV28 TGTGCCAGCAGCTACGGACCAGGGACTAGCGGTTACTCCTACGAGCAGTACTTC CASSYGPGTSGYSYEQYF
NA NA 15 TRBJ2-7 TRBV21-1 TGTGCCAGCCCGGGGGAACTAGCGAAATCCTACGAGCAGTACTTC CASPGELAKSYEQYF
NA TRBD1 15 TRBJ2-5 TRBV14 TGTGCCAGCAGAAGACAGGGGGCGGGTGAGGAGACCCAGTACTTC CASRRQGAGEETQYF